This T cell receptor (beta chain) was sequenced in a study of T cell changes during pregnancy in multiple sclerosis. Assay used: immunoSEQ multiplex PCR; TCRdb lists only in-frame clones, some missing. The sample contains about 41,000 clones, 90% to 95% of which appear only once. Germline V gene sequence: CDR1 SGHDT, CDR2 YYEEEE. Trimming cost V 0 bases and J 5 bases; bases outside gene matches: 7. The CDR3 loop spans 15 amino acids. The material was CD8+ T cells from peripheral blood mononuclear cells, obtained in the third trimester of pregnancy. This chain uses TRBV5-6 with TRBJ2-7; TRBD1 agrees at 8 bases. This clonotype originated in a female donor with multiple sclerosis, enrolled in a pregnancy study. CDR3 coding DNA: TGTGCCAGCAGCTTGGATTCGGCAGGGGGCGACGAGCAGTACTTC. It is translated as CASSLDSAGGDEQYF.